A single T cell receptor (beta chain) is shown here with its context. V shed 0 bases and J shed 7 bases, with 8 bases lying between them. Germline CDR1 reads SGHNT; CDR2 reads YYREEE (reference sequence). The CDR3 is 12 residues long. The data stem from a study of cytotoxic CD8 clonotypes in ibrutinib-treated CLL. Profiling relied on immunoSEQ multiplex PCR, and the TCRdb table lists in-frame clones only, not all of them. The repertoire holds under 200,000 clones, 81% seen once, with about 2.1% in the top ten. The chain recombines TRBV5-4 with TRBJ2-7, with TRBD2 as a possible D gene (6 bases). This TCR derives from a human donor with chronic lymphocytic leukemia. Here the sequenced sample was PBMCs, taken after 12 months of ibrutinib treatment. CDR3 nucleotides: TGTGCCAGCAGCTTGGGGGCGGGGGAGCAGTACTTC. It codes for CASSLGAGEQYF.